A selection of T cell receptor beta chains follows, all from one sample in a study of blood T cell repertoires in COVID-19. TCRdb's table, derived via immunoSEQ multiplex PCR, lists solely in-frame clones and lacks some. Of about 200,000 clones in the sample, roughly 82% were seen once. Sequencing was carried out using PBMCs or T cells enriched from blood (not recorded which). These receptors were collected from a man between 40 and 49 years old with acute COVID-19. Both conserved end residues are trimmed from each CDR3. Each record gives: V gene, J gene, CDR3 protein.

TRBV4-1	TRBJ1-1	ASSQAVNTEAF
TRBV9	TRBJ1-1	ASSVDGVGPRTEAF
TRBV11-2	TRBJ2-7	ASSLRVSGESYEQY
TRBV6-5	TRBJ1-5	ASSQRYSNQPQH
TRBV7-2	TRBJ2-1	ASSSQVAGEGKQF
TRBV24-1	TRBJ2-7	ATSDIRDIYYEQY
TRBV24-1	TRBJ2-5	ATSSASVYQETQY
TRBV29-1	TRBJ2-7	SVTDGGSYEQY
TRBV19	TRBJ1-1	ASSMTVNTEAF
TRBV19	TRBJ2-7	ASSIGTGDEQY
TRBV11-2	TRBJ2-5	ASSLGSMGGETQY
TRBV7-6	TRBJ2-5	ASSFGATTQETQY
TRBV24-1	TRBJ2-1	ATSDPEGMVRF
TRBV7-8	TRBJ2-1	ASSLGWTSGSPDAYNEQF
TRBV6-5	TRBJ1-2	ASSYGAGGRVGYT
TRBV7-8	TRBJ2-5	ASSLAGAQETQY